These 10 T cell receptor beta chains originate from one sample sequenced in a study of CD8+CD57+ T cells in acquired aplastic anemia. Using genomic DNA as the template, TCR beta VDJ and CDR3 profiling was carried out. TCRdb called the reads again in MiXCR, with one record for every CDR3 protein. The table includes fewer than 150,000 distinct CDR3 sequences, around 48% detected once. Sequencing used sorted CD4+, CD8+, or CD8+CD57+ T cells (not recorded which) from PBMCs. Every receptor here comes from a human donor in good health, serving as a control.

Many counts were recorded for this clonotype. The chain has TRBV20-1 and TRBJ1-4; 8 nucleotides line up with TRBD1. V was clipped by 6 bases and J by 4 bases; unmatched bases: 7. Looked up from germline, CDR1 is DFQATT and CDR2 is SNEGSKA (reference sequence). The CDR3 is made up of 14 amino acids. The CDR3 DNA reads TGCAGTGCCACGGGACAGGCGCTTAATGAAAAACTGTTTTTT. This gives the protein CSATGQALNEKLFF.

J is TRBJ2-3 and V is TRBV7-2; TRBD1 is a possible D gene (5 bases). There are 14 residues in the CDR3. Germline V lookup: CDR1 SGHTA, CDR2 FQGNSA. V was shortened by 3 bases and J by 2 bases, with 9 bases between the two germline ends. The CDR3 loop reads CASSLDIFTDTQYF. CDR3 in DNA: TGTGCCAGCAGCTTGGACATATTCACAGATACGCAGTATTTT.

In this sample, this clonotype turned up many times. CDR3 protein: CASSLGQDPYEQYF. In DNA, the CDR3 is TGCGCCAGCAGCTTGGGCCAGGACCCCTACGAGCAGTACTTC. V is TRBV5-1 and J is TRBJ2-7; no clear D gene. V lost 0 bases and J 2 bases, leaving 9 bases between the germline ends. From germline, CDR1 is SGHRS and CDR2 YFSETQ. The CDR3 is 14 residues long.

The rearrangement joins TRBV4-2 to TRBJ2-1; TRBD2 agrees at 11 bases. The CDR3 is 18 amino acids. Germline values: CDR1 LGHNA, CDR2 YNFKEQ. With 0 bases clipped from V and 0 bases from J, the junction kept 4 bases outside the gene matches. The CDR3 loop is CASSQEPSGGISYNEQFF. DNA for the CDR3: TGTGCCAGCAGCCAAGAACCTAGCGGGGGGATCTCCTACAATGAGCAGTTCTTC.

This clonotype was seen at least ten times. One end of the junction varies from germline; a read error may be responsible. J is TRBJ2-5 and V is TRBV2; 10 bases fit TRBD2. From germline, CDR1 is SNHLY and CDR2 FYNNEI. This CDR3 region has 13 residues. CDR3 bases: TGTGCCAGCAGTAGAACTAAAGCGGGGGGGCCGGACTTC. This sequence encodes CASSRTKAGGPDF.

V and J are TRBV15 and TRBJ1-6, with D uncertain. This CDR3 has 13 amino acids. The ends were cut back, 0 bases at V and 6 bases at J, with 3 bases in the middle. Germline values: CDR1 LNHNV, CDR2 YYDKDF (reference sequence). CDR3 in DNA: TGTGCCACCAGCAGAGACAGTAATTCACCCCTCCACTTT. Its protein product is CATSRDSNSPLHF.

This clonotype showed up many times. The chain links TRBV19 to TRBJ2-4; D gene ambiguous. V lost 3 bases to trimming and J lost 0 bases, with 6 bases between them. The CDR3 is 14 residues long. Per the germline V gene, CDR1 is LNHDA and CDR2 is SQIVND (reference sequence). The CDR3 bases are TGTGCCAGTAGTATTGGGTCAGCCAAAAACATTCAGTACTTC. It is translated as CASSIGSAKNIQYF.

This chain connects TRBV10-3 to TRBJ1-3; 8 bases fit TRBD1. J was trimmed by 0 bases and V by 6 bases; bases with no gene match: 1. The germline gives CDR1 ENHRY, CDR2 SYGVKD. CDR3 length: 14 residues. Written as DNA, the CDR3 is TGTGCCATCAGGGGACAGGACTCTGGAAACACCATATATTTT. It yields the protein CAIRGQDSGNTIYF.

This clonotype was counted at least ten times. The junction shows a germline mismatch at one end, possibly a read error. The CDR3 sequence is CASSPRTGNSEAFF. The CDR3 DNA is TGTGCCAGCAGCCCCCGGACAGGGAACTCTGAAGCTTTCTTT. V is TRBV11-3 and J is TRBJ1-1; 8 bases are shared with TRBD1. Germline V lookup: CDR1 SGHNT, CDR2 YENEEA. The CDR3 runs 14 residues.

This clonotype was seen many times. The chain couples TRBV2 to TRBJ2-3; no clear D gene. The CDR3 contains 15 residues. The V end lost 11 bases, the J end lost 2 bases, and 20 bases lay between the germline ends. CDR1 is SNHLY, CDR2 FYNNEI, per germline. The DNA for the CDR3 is TGTGCCCTGACCCGGGCCCATACCTTCACAGATACGCAGTATTTT. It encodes CALTRAHTFTDTQYF.